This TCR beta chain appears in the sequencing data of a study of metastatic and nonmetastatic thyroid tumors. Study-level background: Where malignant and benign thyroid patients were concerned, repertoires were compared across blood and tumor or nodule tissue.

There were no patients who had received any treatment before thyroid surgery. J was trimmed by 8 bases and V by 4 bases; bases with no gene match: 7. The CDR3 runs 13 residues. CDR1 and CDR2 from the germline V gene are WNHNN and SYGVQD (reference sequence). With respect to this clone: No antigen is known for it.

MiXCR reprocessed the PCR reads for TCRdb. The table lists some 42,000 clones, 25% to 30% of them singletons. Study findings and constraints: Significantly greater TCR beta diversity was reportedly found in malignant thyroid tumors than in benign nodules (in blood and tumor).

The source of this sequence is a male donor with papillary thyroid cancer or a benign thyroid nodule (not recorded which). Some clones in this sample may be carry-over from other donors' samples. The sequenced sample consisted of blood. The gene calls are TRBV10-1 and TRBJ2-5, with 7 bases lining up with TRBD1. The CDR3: CASSASRDSTQYF. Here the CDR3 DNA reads TGCGCCAGCAGTGCCTCCAGGGACAGTACCCAGTACTTC.